This record looks at one T cell receptor beta chain sequence and its context. No antigen is known for it. Base qualities are not recorded, but no much larger clone differs from it by a single base. As encoded in the germline V gene, CDR1 is SGDLS while CDR2 is YYNGEE. The junction carries 10 bases between V and J, which are trimmed by 3 bases and 4 bases respectively. Including the terminal cysteine and phenylalanine, the CDR3 comprises 13 residues. This entry keeps only the CDR3 DNA: 39 bases, framed from base 1. This sample stems from a study of CD4+ T cells in melanoma (dated by TCRdb to the early 2020s). Some background on the complete study: Neoantigen-specific CD4+ T cells in human melanoma were what the study investigated. What the authors observed across the whole study: Neoantigen-specific CD4+ T cells were reported to be correlated with the function of CD8+ T cells, macrophages and B cells. Neoantigen-specific CD4+ T cells in melanoma were reported to show diverse differentiation states.

The donors were melanoma patients. Receptor libraries were prepared by the immunoSEQ multiplex PCR assay. TCRdb mirrors the immuneACCESS table, restricted to in-frame sequences. Some clones are absent from its copies; in checked studies, under half trace to an unresolved V gene, and the reason for the others is unknown. The sample data list around 130,000 clones, and over 90% of these were observed just once. Less than 2% of the sample rests with the top ten. The chain employs TRBV9 and TRBJ1-1, and the D gene may be TRBD1, 5 bases matching. The clonotype was recovered from a human donor with melanoma. The CDR3 here reads CASSAQGTTEAFF. The nucleotide sequence reads as follows: TGTGCCAGCAGCGCCCAGGGCACCACTGAAGCTTTCTTT.